This entry lists 3 T cell receptor beta chains sequenced from one sample in a study of Tregs in tolerant kidney transplant recipients. Repertoires were generated with immunoSEQ multiplex PCR, while TCRdb's copy carries only in-frame clones and drops some. The top ten hold about 4% of the sample, which has tens of thousands of clones, 84% seen once. Sequencing input: CD4+ T cells from blood. The receptors stem from a human donor in good health.

The chain links TRBV2 to TRBJ1-5, with a possible D match to TRBD1 (6 bases). The CDR3 spans 13 residues. CDR1 is SNHLY, CDR2 FYNNEI, per germline. Trimming removed 6 bases from V and 3 bases from J, with 9 bases in between. The CDR3, as DNA: TGTGCCAGCAGGGACAGCCTCAATCAGCCCCAGCATTTT. Its protein product is CASRDSLNQPQHF.

The chain recombines TRBV7-3 with TRBJ1-2; TRBD1 agrees at 12 bases. V shed 2 bases, J shed 8 bases, and the junction held 0 bases outside the gene matches. Germline V CDR1 and CDR2: SGHTA, FQGTGA. The CDR3 extends over 13 amino acids. The CDR3 is CASSLGTGGGYTF. CDR3 DNA: TGTGCCAGCAGCTTAGGGACAGGGGGCGGCTACACCTTC.

The rearrangement joins TRBV5-1 to TRBJ2-3; tentative D call: TRBD2 (6 bases). Germline assignment: CDR1 SGHRS and CDR2 YFSETQ. The CDR3 contains 17 residues. Trimming took off 4 bases at V and 7 bases at J, with 25 bases between the two ends. CDR3 protein: CASSPGAKEGRGYTQYF. In nucleotides, the CDR3 is TGCGCCAGCAGCCCGGGCGCAAAGGAGGGGCGCGGGTATACGCAGTATTTT.